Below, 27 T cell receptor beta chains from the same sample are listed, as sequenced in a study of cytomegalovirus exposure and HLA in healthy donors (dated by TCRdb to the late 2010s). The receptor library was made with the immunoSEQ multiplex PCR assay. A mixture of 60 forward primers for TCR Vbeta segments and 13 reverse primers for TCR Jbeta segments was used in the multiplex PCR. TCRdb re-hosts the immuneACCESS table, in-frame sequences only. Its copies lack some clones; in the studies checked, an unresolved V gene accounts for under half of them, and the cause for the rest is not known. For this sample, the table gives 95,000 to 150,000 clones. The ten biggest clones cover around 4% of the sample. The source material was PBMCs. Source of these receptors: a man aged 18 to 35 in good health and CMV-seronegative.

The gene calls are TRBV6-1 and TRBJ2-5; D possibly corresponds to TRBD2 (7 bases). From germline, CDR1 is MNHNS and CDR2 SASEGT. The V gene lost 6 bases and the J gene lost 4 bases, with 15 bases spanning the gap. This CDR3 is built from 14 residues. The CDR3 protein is CASSISGGRETQYF. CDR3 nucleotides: TGTGCCAGCAGCATATCCGGGGGGCGAGAGACCCAGTACTTC.

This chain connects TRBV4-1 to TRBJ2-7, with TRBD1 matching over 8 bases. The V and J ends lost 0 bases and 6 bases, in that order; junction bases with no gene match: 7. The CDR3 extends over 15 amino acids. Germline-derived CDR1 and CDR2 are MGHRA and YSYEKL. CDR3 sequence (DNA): TGCGCCAGCAGCCAAGATCGTGGCACAGGGGGCGAGCAGTACTTC. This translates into CASSQDRGTGGEQYF.

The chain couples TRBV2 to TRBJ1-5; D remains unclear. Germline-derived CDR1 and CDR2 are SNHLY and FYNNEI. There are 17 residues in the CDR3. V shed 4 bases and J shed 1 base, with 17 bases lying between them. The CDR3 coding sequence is TGTGCCAGCAGTGCGAGGGTGGGGATCAGGAGCAATCAGCCCCAGCATTTT. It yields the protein CASSARVGIRSNQPQHF. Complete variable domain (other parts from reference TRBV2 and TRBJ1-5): EPEVTQTPSHQVTQMGQEVILRCVPISNHLYFYWYRQILGQKVEFLVSFYNNEISEKSEIFDDQFSVERPDGSNFTLKIRSTKLEDSAMYFCASSARVGIRSNQPQHFGDGTRLSIL.

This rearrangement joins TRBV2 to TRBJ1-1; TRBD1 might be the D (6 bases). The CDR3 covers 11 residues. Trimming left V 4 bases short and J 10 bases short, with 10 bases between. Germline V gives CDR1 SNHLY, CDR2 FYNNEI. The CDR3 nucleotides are TGTGCCAGCAGTGGGGGCAGGGGAGCTTTCTTT. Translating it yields CASSGGRGAFF.

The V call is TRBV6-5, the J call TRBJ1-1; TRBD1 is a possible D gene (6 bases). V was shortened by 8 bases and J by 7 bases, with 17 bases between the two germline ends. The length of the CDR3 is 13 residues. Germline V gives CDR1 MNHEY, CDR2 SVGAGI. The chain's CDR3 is CASPGQSAVEAFF. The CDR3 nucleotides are TGTGCCAGCCCGGGACAATCTGCTGTTGAAGCTTTCTTT.

In DNA form, the CDR3 reads TGTGCCAGCAGCTTAAGTCCGGCGGCTTACAATGAGCAGTTCTTC. Translation gives CASSLSPAAYNEQFF. The V gene is TRBV11-3, the J gene TRBJ2-1; D unresolved. This CDR3 has 15 residues. Germline CDR1 reads SGHNT; CDR2 reads YENEEA. V lost 2 bases, J lost 4 bases, and 12 bases lay in between.

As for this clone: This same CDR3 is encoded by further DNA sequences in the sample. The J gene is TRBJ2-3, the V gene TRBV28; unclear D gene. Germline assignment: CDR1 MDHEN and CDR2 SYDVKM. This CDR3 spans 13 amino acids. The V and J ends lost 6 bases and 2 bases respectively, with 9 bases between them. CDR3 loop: CASRASATDTQYF. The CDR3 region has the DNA TGTGCCAGCAGGGCTAGTGCCACAGATACGCAGTATTTT.

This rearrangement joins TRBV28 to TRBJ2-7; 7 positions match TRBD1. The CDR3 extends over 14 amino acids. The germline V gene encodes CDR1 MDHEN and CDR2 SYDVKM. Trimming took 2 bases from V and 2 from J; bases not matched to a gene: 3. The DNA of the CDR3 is TGTGCCAGCAGTTTACGGACAGGAGCCTACGAGCAGTACTTC. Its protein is CASSLRTGAYEQYF.

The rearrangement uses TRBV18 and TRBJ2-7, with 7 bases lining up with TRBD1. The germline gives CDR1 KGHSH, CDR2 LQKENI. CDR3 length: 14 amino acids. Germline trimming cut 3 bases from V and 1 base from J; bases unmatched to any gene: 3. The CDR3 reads CASSPRDSSYEQYF. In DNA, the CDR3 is TGTGCCAGCTCACCTAGGGACAGTTCCTACGAGCAGTACTTC. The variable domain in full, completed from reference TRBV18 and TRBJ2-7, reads NAGVMQNPRHLVRRRGQEARLRCSPMKGHSHVYWYRQLPEEGLKFMVYLQKENIIDESGMPKERFSAEFPKEGPSILRIQQVVRGDSAAYFCASSPRDSSYEQYFGPGTRLTVT.

The CDR3 nucleotides are TGTGCCAGTAGGCGACAGGGGGAGAATTCACCCCTCCACTTT. Encoded protein: CASRRQGENSPLHF. The rearrangement joins TRBV19 to TRBJ1-6; TRBD1 aligns across 9 bases. The CDR3 loop spans 14 amino acids. Germline CDR1 is LNHDA and CDR2 is SQIVND (reference sequence). The junction had 4 bases not matched to a gene; V was cut back by 6 bases and J by 7 bases.

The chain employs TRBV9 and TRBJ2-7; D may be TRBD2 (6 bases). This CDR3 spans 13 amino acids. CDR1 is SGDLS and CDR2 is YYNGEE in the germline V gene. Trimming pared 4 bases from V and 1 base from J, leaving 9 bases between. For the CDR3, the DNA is TGTGCCAGCAGCCCCCGGGGGTCCTACGAGCAGTACTTC. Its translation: CASSPRGSYEQYF.

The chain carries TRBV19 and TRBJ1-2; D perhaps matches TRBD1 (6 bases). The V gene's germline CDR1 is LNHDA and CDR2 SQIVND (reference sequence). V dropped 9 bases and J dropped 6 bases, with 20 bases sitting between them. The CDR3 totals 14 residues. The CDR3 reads CASSKQGRMDGYTF. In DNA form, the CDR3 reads TGTGCCAGCTCGAAACAGGGAAGAATGGATGGCTACACCTTC.

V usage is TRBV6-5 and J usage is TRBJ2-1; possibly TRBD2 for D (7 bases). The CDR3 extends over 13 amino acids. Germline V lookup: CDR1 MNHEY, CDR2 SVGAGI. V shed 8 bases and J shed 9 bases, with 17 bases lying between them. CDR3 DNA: TGTGCCAGCCGGGGGGTACAGGGAGGTGAGCAGTTCTTC. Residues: CASRGVQGGEQFF.

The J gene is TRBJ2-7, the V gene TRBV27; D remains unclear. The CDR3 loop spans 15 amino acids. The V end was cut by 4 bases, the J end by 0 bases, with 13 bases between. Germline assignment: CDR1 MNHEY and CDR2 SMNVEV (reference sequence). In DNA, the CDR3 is TGTGCCAGCAGTTACTCACAGATTACCTCCTACGAGCAGTACTTC. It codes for CASSYSQITSYEQYF.

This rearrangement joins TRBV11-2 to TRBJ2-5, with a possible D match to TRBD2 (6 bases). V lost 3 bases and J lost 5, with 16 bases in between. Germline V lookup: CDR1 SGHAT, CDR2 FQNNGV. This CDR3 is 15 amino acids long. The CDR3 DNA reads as TGTGCCAGCAGCTTGGGACTCGCCCAGGTGGAGACCCAGTACTTC. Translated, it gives CASSLGLAQVETQYF.

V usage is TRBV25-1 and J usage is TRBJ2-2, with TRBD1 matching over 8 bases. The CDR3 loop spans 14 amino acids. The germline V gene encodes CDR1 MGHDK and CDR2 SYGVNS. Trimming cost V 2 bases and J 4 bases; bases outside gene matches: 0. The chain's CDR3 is CASSETGGTGELFF. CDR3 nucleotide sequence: TGTGCCAGCAGTGAAACAGGGGGCACCGGGGAGCTGTTTTTT.

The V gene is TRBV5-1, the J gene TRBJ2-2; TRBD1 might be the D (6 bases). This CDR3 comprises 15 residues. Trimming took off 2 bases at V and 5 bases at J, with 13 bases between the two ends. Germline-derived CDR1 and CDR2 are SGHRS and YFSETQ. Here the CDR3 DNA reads TGCGCCAGCAGCTTTAGTGAGGGGGAAACCGGGGAGCTGTTTTTT. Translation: CASSFSEGETGELFF.

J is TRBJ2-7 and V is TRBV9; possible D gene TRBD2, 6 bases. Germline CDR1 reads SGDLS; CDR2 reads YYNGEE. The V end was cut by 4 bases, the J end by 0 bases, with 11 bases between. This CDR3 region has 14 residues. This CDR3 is CASSRDLSSYEQYF. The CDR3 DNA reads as TGTGCCAGCAGCCGGGACTTGAGCTCCTACGAGCAGTACTTC.

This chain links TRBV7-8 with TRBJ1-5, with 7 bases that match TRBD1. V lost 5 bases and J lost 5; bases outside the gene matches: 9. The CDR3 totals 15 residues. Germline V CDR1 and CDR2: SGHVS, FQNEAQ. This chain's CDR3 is CASSRSRGFYQPQHF. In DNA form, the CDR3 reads TGTGCCAGCAGCCGGAGCAGGGGGTTTTATCAGCCCCAGCATTTT.

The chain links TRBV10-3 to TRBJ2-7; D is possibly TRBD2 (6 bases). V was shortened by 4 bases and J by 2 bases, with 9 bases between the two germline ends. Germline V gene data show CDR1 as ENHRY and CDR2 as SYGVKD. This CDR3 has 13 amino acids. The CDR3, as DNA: TGTGCCATCAGTGGGGACTTAACCTACGAGCAGTACTTC. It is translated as CAISGDLTYEQYF.

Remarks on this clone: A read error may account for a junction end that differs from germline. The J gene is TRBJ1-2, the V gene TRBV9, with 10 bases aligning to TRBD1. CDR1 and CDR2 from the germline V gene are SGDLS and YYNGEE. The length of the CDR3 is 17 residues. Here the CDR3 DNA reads TGTACCAGCAGCGTGGGGGACAGGGGCGCCTATCACTATGGCTACACCTTC. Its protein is CTSSVGDRGAYHYGYTF.

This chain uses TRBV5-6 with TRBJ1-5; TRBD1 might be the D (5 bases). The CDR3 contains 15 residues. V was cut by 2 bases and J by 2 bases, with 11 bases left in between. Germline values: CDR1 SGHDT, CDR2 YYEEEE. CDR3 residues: CASSFQGGGNQPQHF. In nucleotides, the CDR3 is TGTGCCAGCAGCTTTCAGGGCGGAGGCAATCAGCCCCAGCATTTT. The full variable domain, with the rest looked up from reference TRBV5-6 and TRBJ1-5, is DAGVTQSPTHLIKTRGQQVTLRCSPKSGHDTVSWYQQALGQGPQFIFQYYEEEERQRGNFPDRFSGHQFPNYSSELNVNALLLGDSALYLCASSFQGGGNQPQHFGDGTRLSIL.

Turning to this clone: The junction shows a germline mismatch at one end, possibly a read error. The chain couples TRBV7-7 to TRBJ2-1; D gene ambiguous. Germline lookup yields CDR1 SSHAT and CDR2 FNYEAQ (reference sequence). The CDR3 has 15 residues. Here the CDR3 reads CASSLGTIRYNERFF. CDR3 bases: TGTGCTAGCAGCTTAGGAACTATACGGTACAATGAGCGGTTCTTC.

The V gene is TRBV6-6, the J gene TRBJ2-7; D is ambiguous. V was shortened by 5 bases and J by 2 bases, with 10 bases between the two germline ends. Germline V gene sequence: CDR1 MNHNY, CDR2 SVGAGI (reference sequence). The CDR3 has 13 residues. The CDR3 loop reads CASSDERTYEQYF. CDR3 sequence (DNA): TGTGCCAGCAGTGACGAGCGAACCTACGAGCAGTACTTC.

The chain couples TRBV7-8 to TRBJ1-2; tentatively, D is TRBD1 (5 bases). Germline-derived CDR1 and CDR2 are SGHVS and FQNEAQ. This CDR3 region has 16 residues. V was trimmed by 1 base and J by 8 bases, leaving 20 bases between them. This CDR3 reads CASSLVPLGAGRGYTF. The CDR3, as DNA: TGTGCCAGCAGCTTAGTGCCGTTAGGGGCAGGAAGGGGCTACACCTTC.

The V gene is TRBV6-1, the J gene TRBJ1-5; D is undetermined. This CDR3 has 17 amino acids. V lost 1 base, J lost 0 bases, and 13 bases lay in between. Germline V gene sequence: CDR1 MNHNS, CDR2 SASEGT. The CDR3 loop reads CASSEVRRTYSNQPQHF. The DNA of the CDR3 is TGTGCCAGCAGTGAAGTAAGGCGGACTTATAGCAATCAGCCCCAGCATTTT.

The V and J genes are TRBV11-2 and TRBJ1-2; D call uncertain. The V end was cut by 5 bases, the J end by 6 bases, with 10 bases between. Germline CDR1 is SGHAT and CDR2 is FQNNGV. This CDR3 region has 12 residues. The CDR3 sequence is CASSLRRDGYTF. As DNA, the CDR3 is TGTGCCAGCAGCCTCCGGCGGGATGGCTACACCTTC.